One sample yielded the 17 T cell receptor beta chains listed below, sequenced in a study of T cells in Graves' hyperthyroidism and ophthalmopathy. The source material, RNA transcripts, was used to amplify TCR beta CDR3 regions. When the TCR CDR3 underwent first-round RT-PCR, the HTBI primer set was used. Using its own MiXCR run on the multiplex PCR reads, TCRdb lists one record per CDR3 protein. The sample has some 400,000 distinct CDR3 sequences, 15% to 20% seen once; the top ten hold around 3.6%. The sample consisted of blood. All receptors come from a woman aged 18-29 years with Graves' hyperthyroidism.

This clonotype was counted only a few times. CDR3 bases: TGTGCCAGCAGTTTAACGGCTCGGGAGATCTCTGGAAACACCATATATTTT. It codes for CASSLTAREISGNTIYF. The chain has TRBV28 and TRBJ1-3; D is uncertain. The CDR3 runs to 17 residues. The germline V gene encodes CDR1 MDHEN and CDR2 SYDVKM. Between the trimmed V and J ends, which lost 2 bases and 0 bases, there was a span of 14 bases.

This clonotype was recorded at least ten times. The rearrangement joins TRBV2 to TRBJ1-1; D unclear. V was trimmed by 7 bases and J by 0 bases, leaving 9 bases between them. Germline CDR1 SNHLY, CDR2 FYNNEI. CDR3 length equals 13 residues. CDR3 amino acids: CASTYMMNTEAFF. As DNA, the CDR3 is TGTGCCAGCACCTACATGATGAACACTGAAGCTTTCTTT.

The chain is built from TRBV6-6 and TRBJ2-5; TRBD2 aligns across 12 bases. There are 20 residues in the CDR3. The germline CDR1 and CDR2 sequences are MNHNY and SVGAGI (reference sequence). Trimming cost V 7 bases and J 1 base; bases outside gene matches: 19. In DNA, the CDR3 is TGTGCCAGCATGTTACTCCATTCGAATACTAGCGGGGGGCTCCAAGAGACCCAGTACTTC. Translating gives CASMLLHSNTSGGLQETQYF.

Note on this clonotype: Being one base from a much bigger clone, this may be a read error. The chain uses TRBV4-1 and TRBJ1-5, with D possibly matching TRBD1 (5 bases). The CDR3 consists of 16 residues. The V end was cut by 4 bases, the J end by 9 bases, with 22 bases between. Germline CDR1 reads MGHRA; CDR2 reads YSYEKL. The CDR3 region has the DNA TGCGCCAGCAGCCTAGGGGCTTGGGAGGGAAGGTGGCCCCAGCATTTT. Its protein is CASSLGAWEGRWPQHF.

This clonotype showed up many times. The gene calls are TRBV14 and TRBJ1-4; D is unclear. V lost 0 bases, J lost 5 bases, and 10 bases lay in between. This CDR3 region has 15 residues. The germline V gene has CDR1 SGHDN and CDR2 FVKESK. CDR3 DNA: TGTGCCAGCAGCCAAGATCCGGGAAAGAATGAAAAACTGTTTTTT. This codes for CASSQDPGKNEKLFF.

This clonotype was detected many times. This chain joins TRBV2 and TRBJ1-5; D is perhaps TRBD1 (5 bases). V was clipped by 1 base and J by 11 bases, with 9 bases between them. The CDR3 is 12 amino acids. The germline V gene encodes CDR1 SNHLY and CDR2 FYNNEI. DNA of the CDR3: TGTGCCAGCAGTGAAGGGACAATAGCCCAGCATTTT. This gives the protein CASSEGTIAQHF.

In the case of this clonotype: Germline is not matched at one junction end, which may reflect a read error. V usage is TRBV12-3 or TRBV12-4 and J usage is TRBJ1-5, with D maybe TRBD1 (5 bases). The CDR3 sequence is 15 residues long. CDR3 nucleotides: TGTGCCAGCAGTTTGGGACGTCGCAGCTATCAGCCGCAGCATTTT. Protein product: CASSLGRRSYQPQHF.

This clonotype has at least ten counts. The V and J genes are TRBV3-1 and TRBJ2-5, with D perhaps TRBD2 (5 bases). Looked up from germline, CDR1 is LGHDT and CDR2 is YNNKEL (reference sequence). This CDR3 is 13 amino acids long. Trimming took 0 bases from V and 4 from J, leaving 6 bases between them. The CDR3 region has the DNA TGTGCCAGCAGCCAAGAGGGGAGAGAGACCCAGTACTTC. Translating it yields CASSQEGRETQYF.

This clonotype was detected a few times. V and J are TRBV6-1 and TRBJ2-7; D possibly matches TRBD1 or TRBD2 (5 bases each). V was trimmed by 6 bases and J by 0 bases, leaving 12 bases between them. CDR3 size: 14 residues. CDR1 and CDR2 (germline): MNHNS, SASEGT. CDR3 residues: CASSRSGTSYEQYF. DNA for the CDR3: TGTGCCAGCAGCCGATCCGGGACCTCCTACGAGCAGTACTTC.

This clonotype showed up many times. The J gene is TRBJ2-7, the V gene TRBV28; a possible D gene is TRBD2 (7 bases). This CDR3 spans 12 amino acids. Trimming shortened V by 7 bases and J by 5 bases, and 12 bases separated the two germline ends. The germline gives CDR1 MDHEN, CDR2 SYDVKM. CDR3 residues: CASTGEGDEQYF. CDR3 nucleotides: TGTGCCAGCACCGGGGAGGGGGACGAGCAGTACTTC.

This clonotype was seen at least ten times. The chain employs TRBV2 and TRBJ1-5; D possibly corresponds to TRBD1 (5 bases). The CDR3 has 13 residues. V lost 11 bases and J lost 0, with 11 bases in between. CDR1 is SNHLY and CDR2 is FYNNEI in the germline V gene. The CDR3 DNA is TGTGCCGGGGGGGGATATAGCAATCAGCCCCAGCATTTT. Amino acid sequence: CAGGGYSNQPQHF.

This clonotype came up many times. CDR3 nucleotide sequence: TGTGCCAGCAGCCGGACTAGCTTTGCAGAGACCCAGTACTTC. Its protein product is CASSRTSFAETQYF. J is TRBJ2-5 and V is TRBV7-2; 8 bases are shared with TRBD2. Germline lookup yields CDR1 SGHTA and CDR2 FQGNSA. CDR3 length: 14 residues. The V and J ends lost 5 bases and 4 bases, in that order; junction bases with no gene match: 6.

This clonotype came up many times. The genes are TRBV20-1 and TRBJ1-5; D unresolved. The ends were cut back, 2 bases at V and 3 bases at J, with 8 bases in the middle. Germline V gives CDR1 DFQATT, CDR2 SNEGSKA (reference sequence). The CDR3 covers 13 residues. The CDR3 DNA follows: TGCAGTGCTAGACCCGGAAACAATCAGCCCCAGCATTTT. Protein: CSARPGNNQPQHF.

The table lists this clonotype with many counts. The rearrangement uses TRBV12-3 or TRBV12-4 and TRBJ1-1; tentatively, D is TRBD1 (6 bases). This CDR3 spans 14 amino acids. The V end was cut by 4 bases, the J end by 10 bases, with 19 bases between. The CDR3 nucleotides read TGTGCCAGCAGTTCCCCAGGAAGGGGGGTTGTAGCTTTCTTT. It translates to CASSSPGRGVVAFF.

This clonotype was found many times. This chain links TRBV6-1 with TRBJ2-7; 10 bases are a match to TRBD2. The V gene's germline CDR1 is MNHNS and CDR2 SASEGT. The CDR3 loop spans 14 amino acids. Unmatched junction bases numbered 6, after V lost 4 bases and J lost 6 bases. The CDR3 DNA sequence: TGTGCCAGCAGTGCACTAGCGGGGAAATCCGAGCAGTACTTC. Translating it yields CASSALAGKSEQYF.

The chain employs TRBV27 and TRBJ2-5, with TRBD1 as a possible D gene (5 bases). Between the trimmed V and J ends, which lost 3 bases and 1 base, there was a span of 9 bases. The CDR3 spans 14 residues. The germline CDR1 and CDR2 sequences are MNHEY and SMNVEV (reference sequence). Here the CDR3 DNA reads TGTGCCAGCAGTTTTCTTACAGGCCAAGAGACCCAGTACTTC. Translation: CASSFLTGQETQYF.

This clonotype was detected ten times or more. This sequence joins TRBV12-3 or TRBV12-4 and TRBJ1-2, with D perhaps TRBD1 (6 bases). Trimming removed 5 bases from V and 2 bases from J, with 12 bases in between. The CDR3 is 14 amino acids. The CDR3 is CASSPRTENYGYTF. CDR3 in DNA: TGTGCCAGCAGTCCTCGGACAGAAAACTATGGCTACACCTTC.